This entry lists 14 T cell receptor beta chains sequenced from one sample in a study of T cell repertoires in cytomegalovirus infection. From the reads, TCRdb called clonotypes with MiXCR, one entry per CDR3 protein. The profile shows some 350,000 distinct CDR3 sequences, 25% to 35% of them singletons. These receptors have no identified antigens. The sequencing here drew on cultured PBMCs, taken from culture after CMV antigen stimulation. Receptor source: a human donor in good health (CMV status not recorded). Some clones in this sample may be carry-over from other donors' samples.

In DNA, the CDR3 is TGTGCCAGCAGCTTATACTCCAATAACTATGGCTACACCTTC. It is translated as CASSLYSNNYGYTF. The V call is TRBV7-2, the J call TRBJ1-2; no firm D call. The V end was cut by 2 bases, the J end by 1 base, with 8 bases between. This CDR3 contains 14 residues. Germline CDR1 and CDR2: SGHTA and FQGNSA.

This clonotype was observed a handful of times. J is TRBJ1-2 and V is TRBV6-1, with D unresolved. This CDR3 has 15 amino acids. The germline V gene has CDR1 MNHNS and CDR2 SASEGT. V gave up 3 bases and J gave up 1 base, with 12 bases separating them. CDR3 in DNA: TGTGCCAGCAGTGACCCGGGTCTCAATAACTATGGCTACACCTTC. This codes for CASSDPGLNNYGYTF.

The table lists this clonotype with a few counts. The V and J genes are TRBV19 and TRBJ1-1; weak D call: TRBD1 (5 bases). The CDR3 consists of 15 residues. The germline V and J ends were trimmed by 9 bases and 1 base, with 18 bases remaining between them. Per germline, CDR1 LNHDA and CDR2 SQIVND (reference sequence). This CDR3 is CASRFGGVANTEAFF. CDR3 nucleotide sequence: TGTGCCAGCCGCTTTGGAGGGGTAGCGAACACTGAAGCTTTCTTT.

This clonotype came up a few times. The chain recombines TRBV20-1 with TRBJ1-4; 7 positions match TRBD1. The CDR3 runs 15 residues. The V and J ends lost 3 bases and 0 bases, in that order; junction bases with no gene match: 4. Germline assignment: CDR1 DFQATT and CDR2 SNEGSKA (reference sequence). In DNA form, the CDR3 reads TGCAGTGCTAGGGAGGGGGCTTCAACTAATGAAAAACTGTTTTTT. Translating it yields CSAREGASTNEKLFF.

The chain combines TRBV5-1 with TRBJ2-7; no clear D. There are 14 residues in the CDR3. Germline V CDR1 and CDR2: SGHRS, YFSETQ. Trimming removed 6 bases at V and 2 bases at J, with 15 bases between. The CDR3 DNA is TGCGCCAGCACCGAAACGGCCTTCCCCTACGAGCAGTACTTC. Residues: CASTETAFPYEQYF.

This sequence joins TRBV19 and TRBJ1-1, with D hard to call. Germline loops: CDR1 LNHDA, CDR2 SQIVND (reference sequence). The CDR3 has 14 amino acids. Between the trimmed V and J ends, which lost 3 bases and 4 bases, there was a span of 12 bases. CDR3 region: CASSIKPFATEAFF. The CDR3, as DNA: TGTGCCAGTAGTATCAAGCCTTTTGCCACTGAAGCTTTCTTT.

J is TRBJ1-6 and V is TRBV6-5; 7 bases are a match to TRBD1. The J segment lost 8 bases and the V segment lost 5 bases, leaving 12 bases of the junction unmatched. The CDR3 loop spans 16 amino acids. Germline CDR1 and CDR2: MNHEY and SVGAGI. The CDR3 loop is CASSPLGEGAYSPLHF. DNA of the CDR3: TGTGCCAGCAGTCCTTTGGGGGAGGGGGCGTATTCACCCCTCCACTTT.

The V and J genes are TRBV7-9 and TRBJ1-5, with D hard to call. Trimming stripped 5 bases from V and 2 bases from J, with 13 bases between. This CDR3 spans 15 amino acids. CDR1 is SEHNR and CDR2 is FQNEAQ in the germline V gene (reference sequence). This chain's CDR3 is CASSLSNGGNQPQHF. In DNA, the CDR3 is TGTGCCAGCAGCCTTTCCAATGGGGGCAATCAGCCCCAGCATTTT.

The chain has TRBV29-1 and TRBJ2-3; D might be TRBD1 (6 bases). Trimming took 2 bases from V and 0 from J, leaving 9 bases between them. Germline CDR1 reads SQVTM; CDR2 reads ANQGSEA. This CDR3 has 14 amino acids. The DNA of the CDR3 is TGCAGCGTTGAAAACAGGGCTAGCACAGATACGCAGTATTTT. It yields the protein CSVENRASTDTQYF.

The chain has TRBV7-9 and TRBJ2-3; 8 positions agree with TRBD2. The CDR3 spans 15 residues. Trimming removed 6 bases from V and 0 bases from J; junction bases left unmatched: 5. The germline V gene has CDR1 SEHNR and CDR2 FQNEAQ (reference sequence). This CDR3 reads CASRKTSESTDTQYF. CDR3 sequence (DNA): TGTGCCAGCAGGAAGACTAGCGAGAGCACAGATACGCAGTATTTT.

CDR3 sequence: CASSPQTELYGYTF. DNA for the CDR3: TGTGCCAGCAGCCCTCAGACGGAGCTCTATGGCTACACCTTC. V gene TRBV11-1 combines with J gene TRBJ1-2; D is unclear. Germline CDR1 SGHAT, CDR2 FQDESV (reference sequence). The CDR3 spans 14 residues. The ends were cut back, 5 bases at V and 4 bases at J, with 14 bases in the middle.

This clonotype turned up a few times. The V call is TRBV27, the J call TRBJ2-7; 11 bases are a match to TRBD2. Germline loops: CDR1 MNHEY, CDR2 SMNVEV (reference sequence). V dropped 6 bases and J dropped 3; count of bases not matched to a gene: 4. The length of the CDR3 is 14 residues. The CDR3 sequence: CASSPGLAVYEQYF. CDR3 coding DNA: TGTGCCAGCAGCCCGGGACTAGCGGTCTACGAGCAGTACTTC.

V and J are TRBV5-1 and TRBJ2-7; D is possibly TRBD1 (6 bases). The CDR3 is 15 residues long. Trimming shortened V by 4 bases and J by 1 base, and 15 bases separated the two germline ends. CDR1 and CDR2 (germline): SGHRS, YFSETQ. CDR3 DNA sequence: TGCGCCAGCAGCGTAGATACAGGGTCTTCCTACGAGCAGTACTTC. Translation: CASSVDTGSSYEQYF.

This clonotype was observed a handful of times. V and J are TRBV20-1 and TRBJ2-1, with D perhaps being TRBD1 or TRBD2 (5 bases each). CDR1 is DFQATT and CDR2 is SNEGSKA in the germline V gene (reference sequence). Between the trimmed V and J ends, which lost 2 bases and 8 bases, there was a span of 16 bases. The CDR3 is made up of 14 amino acids. CDR3 sequence: CSARSGTREHEQFF. CDR3 sequence (DNA): TGCAGTGCTAGATCCGGGACCAGGGAGCATGAGCAGTTCTTC.